The clone carrying this T cell receptor (beta chain) was found once. The length of the CDR3 is 15 residues. Germline V gene data show CDR1 as LGHNT and CDR2 as FRNRAP. Losses at the gene ends were 4 bases for V and 6 bases for J; bases not matched to a gene: 9. The record originates from a study of blood T cell repertoires in COVID-19. The overall study: Acute-phase and convalescent COVID-19 samples originated in the United States, Italy and Spain.

TCRdb keeps only in-frame clones here, not all; method: immunoSEQ multiplex PCR. This sample carries roughly 280,000 clones, roughly nine tenths of them seen once, and the ten largest clones take about 8.7%. This sequence was found in a man in his forties with active or convalescent COVID-19. Sequences were obtained from peripheral blood. The chain couples TRBV12-5 to TRBJ2-7, with 10 bases matching TRBD1. The CDR3 spells CASGWEGTGVGEQYF. DNA for the CDR3: TGTGCTAGTGGTTGGGAGGGGACAGGGGTTGGCGAGCAGTACTTC.